The clone carrying this TCR beta chain has more than one count but fewer than ten. Its antigen remains unknown. The TCR cDNA carried a universal primer site and UMIs from 5'RACE template switching. TCRdb fed the 5' RACE reads into MiXCR, producing one record per CDR3 protein. The sample shows 400,000 or so distinct CDR3 sequences, about 6% of them seen only once. The sample comes from a study of T cells after yellow fever vaccination. General study findings and limits: Any FACS-sorted repertoire could hold abundant clonotypes that contaminate it from the bulk population. Clones from primary vaccination mostly reappeared after the booster (over 95% CD4, approximately 88% CD8). Peaking faster, on day 5 versus 15, the secondary response was nonetheless weaker.

The CDR3 contains 14 residues. J gave up 4 bases and V 6 bases, and 4 bases lay outside the gene matches. Germline lookup yields CDR1 LNHDA and CDR2 SQIVND (reference sequence). This sequence originates from a man aged 30-40 years who received the YFV17D yellow fever vaccine. The chain carries TRBV19 and TRBJ2-7, with 12 bases identical to TRBD2. The sample was PBMCs, taken 5 days after the yellow fever booster vaccination. The CDR3 bases are TGTGCCAGTAGGACTAGCGGGAGTCTTTACGAGCAGTACTTC. Residues: CASRTSGSLYEQYF.